A single sample is the source of the 10 T cell receptor beta chains below, sequenced in a study of blood T cell repertoires in COVID-19 (dated by TCRdb to the early 2020s). Library prep was done by the immunoSEQ multiplex PCR assay. Entries here come from immuneACCESS through TCRdb and include only in-frame sequences with V and J called. Some clones fail to appear in such tables; in the studies checked, an unresolved V gene covers under half of the shortfall, and the cause of the remainder is unknown. Counted in this sample were 250,000 to 300,000 clones; 90% of them appeared once. The ten largest clones take up approximately 3.3% of the sample. Source material: peripheral blood. Receptor source: a woman aged 35 to 49 with acute or convalescent COVID-19.

This sequence joins TRBV5-1 and TRBJ2-5, with 10 bases that match TRBD2. Germline-derived CDR1 and CDR2 are SGHRS and YFSETQ. The ends lost 3 bases at V and 5 bases at J; junction bases unmatched: 4. This CDR3 has 14 amino acids. The CDR3 sequence is CASSSGTSAETQYF. For the CDR3, the DNA is TGCGCCAGCAGCTCTGGGACTAGCGCGGAGACCCAGTACTTC.

This clone turned up a few times. The gene calls are TRBV18 and TRBJ1-1; the D is unclear. The CDR3 length is 13 residues. In germline, CDR1 is KGHSH, CDR2 LQKENI. V was trimmed by 6 bases and J by 1 base, leaving 9 bases between them. The CDR3 DNA follows: TGTGCCAGCTCCCAGAGGGAGAACACTGAAGCTTTCTTT. It yields the protein CASSQRENTEAFF.

The V gene is TRBV6-1, the J gene TRBJ1-1, with TRBD1 identical over 7 bases. Germline CDR1 MNHNS, CDR2 SASEGT. V gave up 2 bases and J gave up 0 bases; unmatched junction bases: 12. The CDR3 length is 18 residues. CDR3 loop: CASSEKGRGLIMNTEAFF. DNA for the CDR3: TGTGCCAGCAGTGAAAAGGGTAGGGGGCTTATCATGAACACTGAAGCTTTCTTT.

The chain joins TRBV27 to TRBJ1-1, with 8 bases that match TRBD1. This CDR3 is built from 16 residues. Germline V gene lookup returns CDR1 MNHEY and CDR2 SMNVEV (reference sequence). Trimming cost V 7 bases and J 4 bases; bases outside gene matches: 14. The CDR3 here is CASTDRLAGGLTEAFF. As DNA, the CDR3 is TGTGCCAGCACCGATAGGTTGGCAGGGGGCCTCACTGAAGCTTTCTTT.

The chain is built from TRBV5-4 and TRBJ1-1; 7 bases map to TRBD1. CDR3 length: 13 residues. CDR1 and CDR2 (germline): SGHNT, YYREEE (reference sequence). V trimming: 4 bases; J trimming: 1 base; junction bases outside the gene matches: 1. The CDR3 spells CASSRTGNTEAFF. The CDR3 DNA reads as TGTGCCAGCAGCAGGACAGGGAACACTGAAGCTTTCTTT.

The chain recombines TRBV25-1 with TRBJ1-5, with D unresolved. CDR3 size: 16 residues. V was trimmed by 2 bases and J by 2 bases, leaving 13 bases between them. Per germline, CDR1 MGHDK and CDR2 SYGVNS. CDR3 region: CASSEGALPGNQPQHF. The DNA of the CDR3 is TGTGCCAGCAGTGAAGGAGCCCTCCCGGGCAATCAGCCCCAGCATTTT.

This sequence joins TRBV5-6 and TRBJ2-1; perhaps TRBD1 as D (5 bases). CDR3 length: 13 residues. CDR1 SGHDT and CDR2 YYEEEE come from the germline V gene. Trimming removed 1 base from V and 13 bases from J, with 15 bases in between. DNA of the CDR3: TGTGCCAGCAGCTTGTCAGGGCTGGGAAACCAGTTCTTC. It encodes CASSLSGLGNQFF.

Notes on this clone: The identical CDR3 is also encoded by other nucleotide sequences in the sample. The chain couples TRBV5-1 to TRBJ2-1, with 8 bases lining up with TRBD2. The J segment lost 2 bases and the V segment lost 0 bases, leaving 1 base of the junction unmatched. The CDR3 is 15 amino acids. The germline CDR1 and CDR2 sequences are SGHRS and YFSETQ. CDR3 in amino acids: CASSLDGGAYNEQFF. CDR3 DNA: TGCGCCAGCAGCTTGGACGGGGGGGCCTACAATGAGCAGTTCTTC.

This rearrangement joins TRBV2 to TRBJ1-1; TRBD1 is a possible D gene (6 bases). The CDR3 contains 13 residues. Per germline, CDR1 SNHLY and CDR2 FYNNEI. Trimming took off 6 bases at V and 5 bases at J, with 13 bases between the two ends. Here the CDR3 DNA reads TGTGCCAGCAGCGGACAGTGGGGGACTGAAGCTTTCTTT. Protein product: CASSGQWGTEAFF.

The J gene is TRBJ1-1, the V gene TRBV19, with 10 bases matching TRBD1. With V trimmed by 7 bases and J by 3 bases, 14 bases remained unmatched. Germline V gene lookup returns CDR1 LNHDA and CDR2 SQIVND (reference sequence). The CDR3 has 17 residues. Here the CDR3 reads CASNHRDRGLLYTEAFF. CDR3 nucleotides: TGTGCCAGTAATCACCGAGACAGGGGGCTTCTGTACACTGAAGCTTTCTTT.